The next 6 T cell receptor beta chains were all read from a single sample in a study of CD8 T cells in Susac syndrome (dated by TCRdb to the late 2010s). The method behind the library was the immunoSEQ multiplex PCR assay. RNA was extracted with the RNeasy kit and 0.5 to 1 ug was reverse transcribed using random hexamers. In TCRdb, the public reads were trimmed at Q25 with fastp and aligned with MiXCR, with productive beta chains retained. When rows share a CDR3 protein, they turn into one entry using the most common DNA and genes. The sample table holds roughly 400,000 distinct CDR3 sequences, of which roughly 85% were seen once. The ten largest clones represent around 0.12% of the sample. The sample was CD8+ T cells from PBMCs. These receptors came from a human donor with multiple sclerosis.

This chain uses TRBV5-6 with TRBJ2-1, with 7 bases matching TRBD2. Germline V gene data show CDR1 as SGHDT and CDR2 as YYEEEE. This CDR3 has 16 residues. V trimming: 4 bases; J trimming: 0 bases; junction bases outside the gene matches: 7. The CDR3 loop reads CASSQAGTTSYNEQFF. CDR3 nucleotides: TGTGCCAGCAGCCAAGCCGGGACTACCTCCTACAATGAGCAGTTCTTC.

This clonotype has just a few counts. The V and J genes are TRBV7-9 and TRBJ2-7; D is ambiguous. The germline V gene has CDR1 SEHNR and CDR2 FQNEAQ (reference sequence). The CDR3 covers 12 residues. The V and J ends lost 0 bases and 2 bases respectively, with 2 bases between them. CDR3 bases: TGTGCCAGCAGCTTAGCTCCCTACGAGCAGTACTTC. Translation gives CASSLAPYEQYF.

This chain links TRBV9 with TRBJ1-1, with unresolved D. Germline V lookup: CDR1 SGDLS, CDR2 YYNGEE. The CDR3 contains 14 residues. V shed 4 bases and J shed 5 bases, with 15 bases lying between them. Written as DNA, the CDR3 is TGTGCCAGCAGCCCGGGAACCCACCCAACTGAAGCTTTCTTT. Residues: CASSPGTHPTEAFF.

This rearrangement joins TRBV7-9 to TRBJ1-1; 7 positions agree with TRBD1. This CDR3 is 13 amino acids long. Trimming cost V 6 bases and J 10 bases; bases outside gene matches: 11. Germline CDR1 and CDR2: SEHNR and FQNEAQ (reference sequence). In nucleotides, the CDR3 is TGTGCCAGCAGTTGGGTAGGGGGCGCGGGAGCTTTCTTT. Translated: CASSWVGGAGAFF.

This clonotype was found once. CDR3 residues: CASSLDAENTIYF. DNA of the CDR3: TGCGCCAGCAGCCTTGATGCTGAAAACACCATATATTTT. The rearrangement uses TRBV10-2 and TRBJ1-3, with D uncertain. The CDR3 contains 13 residues. Trimming took off 6 bases at V and 6 bases at J, with 12 bases between the two ends. Germline V gives CDR1 WSHSY, CDR2 SAAADI.

The table lists this clonotype with a count of one. The chain employs TRBV2 and TRBJ2-7; unclear D gene. CDR1 and CDR2 (germline): SNHLY, FYNNEI. The CDR3 runs to 15 residues. V dropped 8 bases and J dropped 0 bases, with 17 bases sitting between them. The CDR3 DNA sequence: TGTGCCAGCGTTTGGGTCGGATCCAGCTCCTACGAGCAGTACTTC. Its protein product is CASVWVGSSSYEQYF.